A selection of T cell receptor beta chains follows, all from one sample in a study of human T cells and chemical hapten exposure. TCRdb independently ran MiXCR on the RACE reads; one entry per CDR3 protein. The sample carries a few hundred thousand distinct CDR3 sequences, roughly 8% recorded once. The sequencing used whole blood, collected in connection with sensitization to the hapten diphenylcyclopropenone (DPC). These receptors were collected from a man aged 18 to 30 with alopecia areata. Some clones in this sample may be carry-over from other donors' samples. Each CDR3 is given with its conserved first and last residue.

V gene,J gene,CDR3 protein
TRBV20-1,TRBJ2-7,CSARAGQGVGYEQYF
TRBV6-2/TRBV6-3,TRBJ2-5,CASAAFWSGDTLQETQYF
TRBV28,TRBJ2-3,CASSHIIVWGNADTQYF
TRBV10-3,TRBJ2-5,CAISESPEETQYF
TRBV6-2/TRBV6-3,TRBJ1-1,CASRPHSGQMNTEAFF
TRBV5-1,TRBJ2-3,CASSQTSSSTDTQYF
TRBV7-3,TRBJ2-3,CASSLWGLDTDTQYF
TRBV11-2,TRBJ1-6,CASSLGQGILNYNSPLHF
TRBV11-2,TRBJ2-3,CASSLDLTSGGDTQYF
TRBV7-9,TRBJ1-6,CASSLRAGKGSPLHF
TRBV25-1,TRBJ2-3,CASRGPGWDTQYF
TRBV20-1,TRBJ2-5,CSAQEGVLETQYF
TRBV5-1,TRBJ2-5,CASSWGTAEETQYF
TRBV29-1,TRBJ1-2,CSVARGTGGAYGYTF
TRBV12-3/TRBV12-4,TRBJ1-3,CASSLRLPISGNTIYF
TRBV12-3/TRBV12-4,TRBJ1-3,CASKGPSGNTIYF
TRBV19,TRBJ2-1,CASSPYLTGPPYNEQFF
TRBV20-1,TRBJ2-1,CSARRTDVYNEQFF
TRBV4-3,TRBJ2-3,CASSQDGAGTTSTDTQYF
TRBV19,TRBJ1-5,CASKSGDRANSNQPQHF